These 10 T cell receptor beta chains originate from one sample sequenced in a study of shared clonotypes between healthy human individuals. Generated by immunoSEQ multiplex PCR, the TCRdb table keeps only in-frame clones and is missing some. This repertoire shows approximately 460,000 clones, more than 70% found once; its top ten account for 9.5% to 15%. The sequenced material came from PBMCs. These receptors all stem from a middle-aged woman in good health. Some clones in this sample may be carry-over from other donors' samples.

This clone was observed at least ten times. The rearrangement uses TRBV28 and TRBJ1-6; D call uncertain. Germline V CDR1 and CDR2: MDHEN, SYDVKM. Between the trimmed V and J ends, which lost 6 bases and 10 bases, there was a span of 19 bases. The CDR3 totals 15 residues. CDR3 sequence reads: CASREASEGWSPLHF. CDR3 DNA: TGTGCCAGCAGGGAGGCGTCGGAAGGGTGGTCACCCCTCCACTTT.

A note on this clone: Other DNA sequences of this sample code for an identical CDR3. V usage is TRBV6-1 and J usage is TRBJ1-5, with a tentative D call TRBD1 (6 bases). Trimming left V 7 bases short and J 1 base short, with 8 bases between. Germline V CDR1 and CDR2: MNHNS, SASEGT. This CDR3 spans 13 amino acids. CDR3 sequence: CASTQGSNQPQHF. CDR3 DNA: TGTGCCAGCACCCAGGGGAGCAATCAGCCCCAGCATTTT.

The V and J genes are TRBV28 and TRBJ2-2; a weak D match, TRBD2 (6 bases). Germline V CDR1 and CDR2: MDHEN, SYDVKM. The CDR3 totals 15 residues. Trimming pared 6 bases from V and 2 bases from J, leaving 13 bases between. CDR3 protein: CASSLGGYNTGELFF. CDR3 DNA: TGTGCCAGCAGCTTAGGAGGGTATAACACCGGGGAGCTGTTTTTT.

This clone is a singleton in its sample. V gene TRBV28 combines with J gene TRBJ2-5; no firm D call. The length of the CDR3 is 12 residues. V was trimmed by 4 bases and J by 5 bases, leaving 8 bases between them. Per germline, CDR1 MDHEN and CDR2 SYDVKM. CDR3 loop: CASSWDEETQYF. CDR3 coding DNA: TGTGCCAGCAGTTGGGATGAGGAGACCCAGTACTTC.

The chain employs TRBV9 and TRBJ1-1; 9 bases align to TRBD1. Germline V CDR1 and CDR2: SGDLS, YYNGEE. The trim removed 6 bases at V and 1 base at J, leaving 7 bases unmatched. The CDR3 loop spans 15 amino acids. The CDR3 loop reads CASNRGQGKNTEAFF. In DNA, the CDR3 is TGTGCCAGCAACCGGGGACAGGGTAAGAACACTGAAGCTTTCTTT.

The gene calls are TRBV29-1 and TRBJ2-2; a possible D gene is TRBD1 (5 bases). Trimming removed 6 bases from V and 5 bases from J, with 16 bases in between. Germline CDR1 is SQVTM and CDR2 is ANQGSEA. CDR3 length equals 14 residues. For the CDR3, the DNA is TGCAGCGTCCCGCGGCAGGGTCCGACCGGGGAGCTGTTTTTT. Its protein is CSVPRQGPTGELFF.

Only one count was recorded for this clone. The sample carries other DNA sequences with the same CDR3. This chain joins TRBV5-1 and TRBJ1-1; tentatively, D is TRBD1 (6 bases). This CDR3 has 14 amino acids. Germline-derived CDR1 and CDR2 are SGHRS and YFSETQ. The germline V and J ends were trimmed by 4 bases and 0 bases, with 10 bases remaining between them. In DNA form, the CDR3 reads TGCGCCAGCAGCCCGGACAGTATGAACACTGAAGCTTTCTTT. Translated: CASSPDSMNTEAFF.

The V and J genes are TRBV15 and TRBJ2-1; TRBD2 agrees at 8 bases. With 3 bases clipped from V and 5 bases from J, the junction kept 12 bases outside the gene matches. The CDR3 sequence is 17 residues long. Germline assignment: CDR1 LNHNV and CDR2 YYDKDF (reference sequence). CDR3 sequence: CATSRGLERESDNEQFF. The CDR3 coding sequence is TGTGCCACCAGCAGGGGGCTGGAGCGGGAGAGCGACAATGAGCAGTTCTTC.

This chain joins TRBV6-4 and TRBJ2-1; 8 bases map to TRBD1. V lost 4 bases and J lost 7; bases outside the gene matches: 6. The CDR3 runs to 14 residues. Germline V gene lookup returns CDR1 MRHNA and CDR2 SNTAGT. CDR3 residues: CASSVDREVNEQFF. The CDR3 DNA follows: TGTGCCAGCAGTGTGGACAGGGAGGTAAATGAGCAGTTCTTC.

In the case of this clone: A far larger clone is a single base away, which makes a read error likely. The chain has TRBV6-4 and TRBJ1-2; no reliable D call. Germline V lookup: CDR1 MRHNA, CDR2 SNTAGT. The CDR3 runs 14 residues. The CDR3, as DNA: TGTGCCAGCGGTGACTCGGGGTCTAACTATGGCTACACCTTC. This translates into CASGDSGSNYGYTF.